This is a list of T cell receptor beta chains from one sample in a study of beta chain features in type 1 diabetes. This table comes from immunoSEQ multiplex PCR, and its TCRdb copy is limited to in-frame clones, with some not included. Of under 450,000 clones detected, about 15% appear once; the ten largest clones hold approximately 0.02%. Sequenced: naive CD4+ T cells from blood. These receptors were taken from a young woman in good health. Each CDR3 is given with its conserved first and last residue. D genes are given only for firm matches. Rows give clone size only sometimes, using once, few, many, or a class for an expanded clone.

cdr3_nt,cdr3_aa,j_call,d_call,clone_size,v_call
TGTGCCAGCAGCTTAGATCTCGGCAATGAGCAGTTCTTC,CASSLDLGNEQFF,TRBJ2-1,.,.,TRBV11-2
TGTGCCTGGAGTGTATCTAGCAGATACAATGAGCAGTTCTTC,CAWSVSSRYNEQFF,TRBJ2-1,.,.,TRBV30
TGCAGCGTTGGCAGGGGGAACACTGAAGCTTTCTTT,CSVGRGNTEAFF,TRBJ1-1,.,few,TRBV29-1
TGTGCCAGCTCACCTCGACCGCAAGAGACTAGTATAGGGGAGCTGTTTTTT,CASSPRPQETSIGELFF,TRBJ2-2,.,.,TRBV18
TGTGCCAGCAGCCAGTTCCAGCGGGACTCCTACAATGAGCAGTTCTTC,CASSQFQRDSYNEQFF,TRBJ2-1,TRBD2,.,TRBV4-2
TGTGCCAGCAGCTTAGACTCCTACCGGGGGGAGCTGTTTTTT,CASSLDSYRGELFF,TRBJ2-2,.,.,TRBV11-3
TGTGCCAGCAGCACCTTCAGAAGTTACTATGGCTACACCTTC,CASSTFRSYYGYTF,TRBJ1-2,.,.,TRBV2
TGTGCCAGTAGTATGAACGGCAGACTCAGCACAGATACGCAGTATTTT,CASSMNGRLSTDTQYF,TRBJ2-3,.,few,TRBV19
TGTGCCAGCAGCTTCGCAGCGCAAGAGACCCAGTACTTC,CASSFAAQETQYF,TRBJ2-5,.,few,TRBV5-4
TGTGCCAGCAGTGAAACGGCGGGAGGGCCTAGGAACACCTACAATGAGCAGTTCTTC,CASSETAGGPRNTYNEQFF,TRBJ2-1,TRBD2,.,TRBV6-1
TGTGCCAGCAGTTTGGTACGGGACAGGCTAGAGAATCAGCCCCAGCATTTT,CASSLVRDRLENQPQHF,TRBJ1-5,TRBD1,.,TRBV28
TGTGCCAGCAGCTCAACTAACTCCTACAATGAGCAGTTCTTC,CASSSTNSYNEQFF,TRBJ2-1,.,.,TRBV9
TGTGCCTTCAACAGGGCAAGGGTCGAGGGGCACACCGGGGAGCTGTTTTTT,CAFNRARVEGHTGELFF,TRBJ2-2,.,.,TRBV30
TGTGCCAGCAGTACCGGACAGTTTAGGGGCTACACCTTC,CASSTGQFRGYTF,TRBJ1-2,.,few,TRBV28
TGTGCCAGCAGTCCCACCGGACTAGCGGGAGCCGGGGAGCTGTTTTTT,CASSPTGLAGAGELFF,TRBJ2-2,TRBD2,few,TRBV28
TGTGCCAGCAGCTTGGGGTATAGGACAGGGGGAAATGAGCAGTTCTTC,CASSLGYRTGGNEQFF,TRBJ2-1,TRBD1,few,TRBV7-3
TGTGCCACCAGCAGAGAAGTCACGACAGCCTACAATGAGCAGTTCTTC,CATSREVTTAYNEQFF,TRBJ2-1,.,few,TRBV15
TGCAGTGCTACTGGCACAGATACGCAGTATTTT,CSATGTDTQYF,TRBJ2-3,.,.,TRBV20-1
TGTGCCAGCTCACCACAGACCGGGGGGCCTGGGGCCAACGTCCTGACTTTC,CASSPQTGGPGANVLTF,TRBJ2-6,.,few,TRBV18
TGTGCCAGCAACCCCCAAGGACTAGCGGGAGGCTTCTCCTACAATGAGCAGTTCTTC,CASNPQGLAGGFSYNEQFF,TRBJ2-1,TRBD2,.,TRBV16
TGCAGCGTTGATGTTGTCGCCGGGGACGAGCAGTACTTC,CSVDVVAGDEQYF,TRBJ2-7,.,few,TRBV29-1
TGTGCCAGCAGCTTAGGGGCTAGCGCGCAAGAGACCCAGTACTTC,CASSLGASAQETQYF,TRBJ2-5,.,.,TRBV7-9
TGTGCCAGCAGCCGTGTTGTAGAGACTTACAATGAGCAGTTCTTC,CASSRVVETYNEQFF,TRBJ2-1,.,few,TRBV7-2
TGTGCCAGCAGTGCCGGGACACCAATTGGGGAGCAGTACTTC,CASSAGTPIGEQYF,TRBJ2-7,.,.,TRBV25-1